A single sample gave rise to the 31 T cell receptor beta chains below, sequenced in a study of cytomegalovirus exposure and HLA in healthy donors. The PCR was carried out with 60 Vbeta primers and 13 Jbeta primers. Libraries were prepared by immunoSEQ multiplex PCR; TCRdb keeps only in-frame clonotypes and omits some of them. The repertoire holds about 120,000 clones, with under 85% as singletons. The sequencing sample was made of PBMCs. The origin of the receptors is a man aged 35-49 years in good health and CMV-seropositive.

The genes are TRBV5-1 and TRBJ2-7; TRBD1 aligns across 11 bases. This CDR3 region has 15 residues. The germline V gene encodes CDR1 SGHRS and CDR2 YFSETQ. With 1 base clipped from V and 9 bases from J, the junction kept 9 bases outside the gene matches. Here the CDR3 reads CASSLRIGDRGSQYF. CDR3 nucleotide sequence: TGCGCCAGCAGCTTGCGAATCGGGGACAGGGGGTCGCAGTACTTC.

V gene TRBV5-8 combines with J gene TRBJ1-1; the match to TRBD1 covers 10 bases. The germline V gene has CDR1 SGHTS and CDR2 YDEGEE. The CDR3 is 14 residues long. The trim removed 6 bases at V and 4 bases at J, leaving 6 bases unmatched. The CDR3 reads CASITDRGGTEAFF. For the CDR3, the DNA is TGTGCCAGCATTACGGACAGGGGGGGCACTGAAGCTTTCTTT.

The chain joins TRBV5-6 to TRBJ2-2; weak D call: TRBD1 (7 bases). The germline V and J ends were trimmed by 7 bases and 2 bases, with 15 bases remaining between them. The CDR3 length is 15 residues. Germline V gene sequence: CDR1 SGHDT, CDR2 YYEEEE. DNA of the CDR3: TGTGCCAGCGCCGCCAGGGGGGTTAACACCGGGGAGCTGTTTTTT. Amino acid sequence: CASAARGVNTGELFF.

This chain links TRBV2 with TRBJ1-5; D is uncertain. Trimming left V 4 bases short and J 7 bases short, with 11 bases between. Germline V gives CDR1 SNHLY, CDR2 FYNNEI. The CDR3 sequence is 13 residues long. CDR3 amino acids: CASSASIRQPQHF. CDR3 sequence (DNA): TGTGCCAGCAGTGCGAGCATCCGGCAGCCCCAGCATTTT.

This clone has just a few counts. The chain has TRBV10-1 and TRBJ2-5; 7 bases match TRBD1. V was pared by 4 bases and J by 3 bases, with 8 bases of the junction left unmatched. CDR1 WNHNN and CDR2 SYGVQD come from the germline V gene (reference sequence). CDR3 length equals 15 residues. This CDR3 reads CASSGRQGPEETQYF. The CDR3 region has the DNA TGCGCCAGCAGTGGACGACAGGGACCCGAAGAGACCCAGTACTTC.

The rearrangement joins TRBV9 to TRBJ1-4; 7 positions match TRBD1. Germline V gene lookup returns CDR1 SGDLS and CDR2 YYNGEE. With 2 bases clipped from V and 8 bases from J, the junction kept 12 bases outside the gene matches. The CDR3 extends over 16 amino acids. CDR3 DNA: TGTGCCAGCAGCGTGTCCGCAGGGGGTATGGAAGAAAAACTGTTTTTT. Translation gives CASSVSAGGMEEKLFF.

The chain recombines TRBV6-5 with TRBJ1-3; 7 nucleotides match TRBD1. Looked up from germline, CDR1 is MNHEY and CDR2 is SVGAGI. The V segment lost 6 bases and the J segment 0 bases; nucleotides outside the gene matches: 5. The CDR3 runs to 15 residues. CDR3 loop: CASSLRDSSGNTIYF. DNA of the CDR3: TGTGCCAGCAGCCTCCGGGACAGCTCTGGAAACACCATATATTTT.

J is TRBJ2-1 and V is TRBV15; 8 bases map to TRBD2. V lost 0 bases and J lost 11; bases outside the gene matches: 9. The germline V gene encodes CDR1 LNHNV and CDR2 YYDKDF (reference sequence). This CDR3 region has 15 residues. DNA for the CDR3: TGTGCCACCAGCAGAGATGGCGGGGGGCGGTTTAAGCAGTTCTTC. It encodes CATSRDGGGRFKQFF.

In this sample, this clone turned up a few times. This chain uses TRBV7-9 with TRBJ2-3, with D unclear. From germline, CDR1 is SEHNR and CDR2 FQNEAQ (reference sequence). The V end lost 6 bases, the J end lost 0 bases, and 4 bases lay between the germline ends. This CDR3 is 12 amino acids long. In nucleotides, the CDR3 is TGTGCCAGCAGTTCAAGCACAGATACGCAGTATTTT. It encodes CASSSSTDTQYF.

In its sample, this clone was seen a few times. This chain connects TRBV28 to TRBJ1-2, with 7 bases that match TRBD1. This CDR3 contains 12 residues. V was clipped by 8 bases and J by 10 bases; unmatched bases: 10. In germline, CDR1 is MDHEN, CDR2 SYDVKM. CDR3 nucleotides: TGTGCCAGCCGTCGGTCTGGACAGGACTACACCTTC. This gives the protein CASRRSGQDYTF.

V gene TRBV29-1 combines with J gene TRBJ2-1; 11 nucleotides align to TRBD2. The ends lost 7 bases at V and 6 bases at J; junction bases unmatched: 11. From germline, CDR1 is SQVTM and CDR2 ANQGSEA. The CDR3 is made up of 15 amino acids. Here the CDR3 reads CSGARGTSGGNEQFF. CDR3 coding DNA: TGCAGCGGCGCGAGGGGAACTAGCGGGGGCAATGAGCAGTTCTTC.

The V gene is TRBV5-1, the J gene TRBJ1-5; D remains unclear. The CDR3 is 13 residues long. Germline V lookup: CDR1 SGHRS, CDR2 YFSETQ. Trimming took off 4 bases at V and 0 bases at J, with 5 bases between the two ends. CDR3 residues: CASSRDSNQPQHF. The CDR3 region has the DNA TGCGCCAGCAGCCGGGATAGCAATCAGCCCCAGCATTTT. Looking up the rest from reference TRBV5-1 and TRBJ1-5 gives the full variable domain: KAGVTQTPRYLIKTRGQQVTLSCSPISGHRSVSWYQQTPGQGLQFLFEYFSETQRNKGNFPGRFSGRQFSNSRSEMNVSTLELGDSALYLCASSRDSNQPQHFGDGTRLSIL.

The chain couples TRBV19 to TRBJ2-1; D uncertain. This CDR3 is built from 13 residues. The germline gives CDR1 LNHDA, CDR2 SQIVND (reference sequence). Trimming shortened V by 5 bases and J by 2 bases, and 7 bases separated the two germline ends. In DNA, the CDR3 is TGTGCCAGTAGTCCCCCTCCCTACAATGAGCAGTTCTTC. This gives the protein CASSPPPYNEQFF. Looking up the rest from reference TRBV19 and TRBJ2-1 gives the full variable domain: DGGITQSPKYLFRKEGQNVTLSCEQNLNHDAMYWYRQDPGQGLRLIYYSQIVNDFQKGDIAEGYSVSREKKESFPLTVTSAQKNPTAFYLCASSPPPYNEQFFGPGTRLTVL.

V and J are TRBV11-1 and TRBJ2-2; D is unclear. The CDR3 runs 14 residues. V lost 6 bases and J 0 bases, leaving 8 bases between the germline ends. The germline CDR1 and CDR2 sequences are SGHAT and FQDESV (reference sequence). The CDR3 bases are TGTGCCAGCAGGAGGAGAGCGAACACCGGGGAGCTGTTTTTT. Amino acids: CASRRRANTGELFF. Full variable domain (outside the CDR3, taken from reference TRBV11-1 and TRBJ2-2): EAEVAQSPRYKITEKSQAVAFWCDPISGHATLYWYRQILGQGPELLVQFQDESVVDDSQLPKDRFSAERLKGVDSTLKIQPAELGDSAMYLCASRRRANTGELFFGEGSRLTVL.

V usage is TRBV5-6 and J usage is TRBJ2-2, with 7 bases matching TRBD1. V lost 1 base and J lost 2; bases outside the gene matches: 5. Germline values: CDR1 SGHDT, CDR2 YYEEEE. The length of the CDR3 is 16 residues. The CDR3 loop is CASSLWQGVNTGELFF. The CDR3 DNA is TGTGCCAGCAGCTTGTGGCAGGGGGTCAACACCGGGGAGCTGTTTTTT.

This clone was counted between two and nine times. V is TRBV7-2 and J is TRBJ1-2, with 9 bases fitting TRBD1. V shed 2 bases and J 3 bases; nucleotides not matched to a gene: 10. Germline loops: CDR1 SGHTA, CDR2 FQGNSA. This CDR3 has 17 residues. The CDR3 sequence is CASSLKSRQGVDYGYTF. As DNA, the CDR3 is TGTGCCAGCAGCTTAAAGTCGAGACAGGGGGTGGACTATGGCTACACCTTC.

There are a few counts of this clone. This chain links TRBV2 with TRBJ1-3; TRBD1 aligns across 7 bases. In germline, CDR1 is SNHLY, CDR2 FYNNEI. This CDR3 has 13 residues. V trimming: 10 bases; J trimming: 5 bases; junction bases outside the gene matches: 8. For the CDR3, the DNA is TGTGCCAAATCGACAGGGACAAGAAACACCATATATTTT. As protein: CAKSTGTRNTIYF.

This clone was observed a few times. J is TRBJ1-1 and V is TRBV5-1; 8 bases fit TRBD1. In germline, CDR1 is SGHRS, CDR2 YFSETQ. The junction had 5 bases not matched to a gene; V was cut back by 0 bases and J by 4 bases. The CDR3 runs 15 residues. The CDR3 bases are TGCGCCAGCAGCTTGGAGGGGACAGGCACCACTGAAGCTTTCTTT. Its translation: CASSLEGTGTTEAFF.

The chain carries TRBV2 and TRBJ1-5, with TRBD1 as a possible D gene (5 bases). CDR1 is SNHLY and CDR2 is FYNNEI in the germline V gene. With 6 bases removed from V and 3 bases from J, the gap between germline ends came to 9 bases. The CDR3 is made up of 13 amino acids. CDR3 sequence reads: CASRTENNQPQHF. The CDR3 DNA is TGTGCCAGCAGGACAGAAAACAATCAGCCCCAGCATTTT.

The chain carries TRBV19 and TRBJ1-1; possible D gene TRBD1, 5 bases. The CDR3 extends over 14 amino acids. The ends were cut back, 5 bases at V and 4 bases at J, with 14 bases in the middle. Germline CDR1 is LNHDA and CDR2 is SQIVND (reference sequence). The CDR3 DNA sequence: TGTGCCAGTAGTCTCGGGACTTGGGGCACTGAAGCTTTCTTT. As protein: CASSLGTWGTEAFF.

This clone was observed a handful of times. One end of the junction varies from germline; a read error may be responsible. The V call is TRBV2, the J call TRBJ1-4; D call uncertain. Germline assignment: CDR1 SNHLY and CDR2 FYNNEI. The CDR3 has 12 residues. The chain's CDR3 is CASSGTSEKLFF. In nucleotides, the CDR3 is TGTGCCAGCAGTGGGACTAGTGAAAAACTGTTTTTT. Full variable domain (rest looked up from reference TRBV2 and TRBJ1-4): EPEVTQTPSHQVTQMGQEVILRCVPISNHLYFYWYRQILGQKVEFLVSFYNNEISEKSEIFDDQFSVERPDGSNFTLKIRSTKLEDSAMYFCASSGTSEKLFFGSGTQLSVL.

This clone was picked up a small number of times. V is TRBV19 and J is TRBJ1-6; D is perhaps TRBD1 (5 bases). V shed 3 bases and J shed 7 bases, with 19 bases lying between them. CDR3 size: 17 residues. Germline V gene sequence: CDR1 LNHDA, CDR2 SQIVND (reference sequence). CDR3 DNA sequence: TGTGCCAGTAGTATCCTGCCCGAGACAGCGATAAATTCACCCCTCCACTTT. Translating it yields CASSILPETAINSPLHF.

This chain connects TRBV7-9 to TRBJ1-4, with a possible D match to TRBD1 (6 bases). Deletions cut 5 bases from V and 7 bases from J, with 17 bases between. Germline V gene sequence: CDR1 SEHNR, CDR2 FQNEAQ (reference sequence). The CDR3 is 15 amino acids. The CDR3 DNA sequence: TGTGCCAGCAGCGTTACAGGGATGGCCACTGAAAAACTGTTTTTT. This sequence encodes CASSVTGMATEKLFF.

The chain uses TRBV7-6 and TRBJ2-5; 10 nucleotides align to TRBD1. After removal of 4 bases from V and 6 bases from J, the junction contained 8 bases not matched to a gene. CDR3 length: 15 residues. Germline CDR1 is SGHVS and CDR2 is FNYEAQ. The CDR3 is CASSSGTGAGKTQYF. The DNA for the CDR3 is TGTGCCAGCAGCTCCGGGACAGGGGCGGGGAAGACCCAGTACTTC. The whole variable domain, filled in from reference TRBV7-6 and TRBJ2-5, reads GAGVSQSPRYKVTKRGQDVALRCDPISGHVSLYWYRQALGQGPEFLTYFNYEAQQDKSGLPNDRFSAERPEGSISTLTIQRTEQRDSAMYRCASSSGTGAGKTQYFGPGTRLLVL.

In its sample, this clone was seen a few times. CDR3 region: CASSGIGTGGANSGNTIYF. The CDR3 DNA sequence: TGTGCCAGCAGCGGAATTGGGACAGGGGGCGCCAACTCTGGAAACACCATATATTTT. The V and J genes are TRBV9 and TRBJ1-3, with 12 bases matching TRBD1. After removal of 3 bases from V and 0 bases from J, the junction contained 10 bases not matched to a gene. The CDR3 is 19 residues long. The germline V gene has CDR1 SGDLS and CDR2 YYNGEE.

This clone showed up just a few times. Here the CDR3 reads CASSSQGAGYEQYF. The CDR3 bases are TGTGCCAGCAGCTCACAGGGGGCGGGGTACGAGCAGTACTTC. The V gene is TRBV7-2, the J gene TRBJ2-5; 9 bases are a match to TRBD1. TRBJ2-7 matches the DNA end more closely, so the J call is doubtful. Germline V CDR1 and CDR2: SGHTA, FQGNSA. The CDR3 extends over 14 amino acids.

The chain recombines TRBV28 with TRBJ2-7, with TRBD1 as a possible D gene (5 bases). The V gene lost 6 bases and the J gene lost 2 bases, with 14 bases spanning the gap. Germline V gives CDR1 MDHEN, CDR2 SYDVKM. This CDR3 contains 14 residues. The CDR3, as DNA: TGTGCCAGCAGCAAGAGAGCAGGGCCCTACGAGCAGTACTTC. This gives the protein CASSKRAGPYEQYF.

Only a few counts were recorded for this clone. The chain has TRBV6-6 and TRBJ2-7, with D perhaps matching TRBD2 (5 bases). V was shortened by 4 bases and J by 3 bases, with 10 bases between the two germline ends. The CDR3 totals 13 residues. The V gene's germline CDR1 is MNHNY and CDR2 SVGAGI (reference sequence). This chain's CDR3 is CASSLISVYEQYF. In DNA, the CDR3 is TGTGCCAGCAGTTTGATTAGCGTCTACGAGCAGTACTTC.

Notes on this clone: The same CDR3 also results from other DNA sequences found in this sample. The J gene is TRBJ2-5, the V gene TRBV18, with TRBD2 identical over 8 bases. CDR3 length: 14 residues. With 3 bases clipped from V and 5 bases from J, the junction kept 5 bases outside the gene matches. Germline CDR1 reads KGHSH; CDR2 reads LQKENI. Here the CDR3 DNA reads TGTGCCAGCTCACCCGGGAGGGATGGGGAGACCCAGTACTTC. Translated: CASSPGRDGETQYF.

This clone was recorded once. The chain is built from TRBV5-4 and TRBJ1-1; perhaps TRBD1 as D (5 bases). Trimming took 2 bases from V and 4 from J, leaving 9 bases between them. The CDR3 runs 13 residues. The germline V gene has CDR1 SGHNT and CDR2 YYREEE (reference sequence). The DNA of the CDR3 is TGTGCCAGCAGCTTTCAGGGCGTCACTGAAGCTTTCTTT. This encodes CASSFQGVTEAFF.

V gene TRBV19 combines with J gene TRBJ2-7; TRBD2 matches 10 bases. CDR3 length: 14 residues. Germline V gene lookup returns CDR1 LNHDA and CDR2 SQIVND (reference sequence). V shed 6 bases and J 0 bases; nucleotides not matched to a gene: 2. CDR3 protein: CASSPSGGSYEQYF. The CDR3 DNA is TGTGCCAGTAGCCCTAGCGGGGGCTCCTACGAGCAGTACTTC.